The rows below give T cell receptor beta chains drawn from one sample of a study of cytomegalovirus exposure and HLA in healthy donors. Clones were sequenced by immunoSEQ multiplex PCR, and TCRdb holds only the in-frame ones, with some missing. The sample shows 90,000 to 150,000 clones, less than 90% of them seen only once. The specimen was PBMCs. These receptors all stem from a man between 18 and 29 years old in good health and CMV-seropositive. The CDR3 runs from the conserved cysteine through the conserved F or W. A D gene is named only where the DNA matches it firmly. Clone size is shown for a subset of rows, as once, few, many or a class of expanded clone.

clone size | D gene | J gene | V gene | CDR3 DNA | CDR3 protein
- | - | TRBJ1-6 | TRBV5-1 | TGCGCCAGCAGCTTACAGGAATACTATTCACCCCTCCACTTT | CASSLQEYYSPLHF
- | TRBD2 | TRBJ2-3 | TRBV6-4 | TGTGCCAGCAGTGACTCTGGCGGGGGGGCCGGAGATACGCAGTATTTT | CASSDSGGGAGDTQYF
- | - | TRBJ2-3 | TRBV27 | TGTGCCAGCAGCCCAGGGGCGTGGGATACGCAGTATTTT | CASSPGAWDTQYF
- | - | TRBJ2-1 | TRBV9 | TGTGCCAGCAGCGGACAGGCGAATGAGCAGTTCTTC | CASSGQANEQFF
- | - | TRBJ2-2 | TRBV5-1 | TGCGCCAGCAGCAAGGGGTCAGGGCACACCGGGGAGCTGTTTTTT | CASSKGSGHTGELFF
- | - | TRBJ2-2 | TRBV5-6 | TGTGCCAGCAGCTTGGAGACAACGAACACCGGGGAGCTGTTTTTT | CASSLETTNTGELFF
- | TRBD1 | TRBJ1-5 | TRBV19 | TGTGCCAGTAGTATAGCTTACAACAGGGGCGGGCCCCAGCATTTT | CASSIAYNRGGPQHF
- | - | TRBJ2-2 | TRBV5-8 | TGTGCCAGCAGCTTGGTCACAGGGTGGATGTTTTTT | CASSLVTGWMFF
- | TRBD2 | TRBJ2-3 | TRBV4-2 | TGTGCCAGCAGTTTGAGCGGGGGGGCTGCAGATACGCAGTATTTT | CASSLSGGAADTQYF
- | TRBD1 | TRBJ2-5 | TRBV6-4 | TGTGCCAGCAGCAAGACAGGGGAGGCGGAGACCCAGTACTTC | CASSKTGEAETQYF
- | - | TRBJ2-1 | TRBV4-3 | TGCGCCAGCAGCCCTGGCCGGGGACTGGGTGAGCAGTTCTTC | CASSPGRGLGEQFF
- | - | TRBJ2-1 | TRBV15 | TGTGCCACCAGCGCCAGGATCCCGGTCAATGAGCAGTTCTTC | CATSARIPVNEQFF
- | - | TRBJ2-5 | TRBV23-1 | TGCGCCAGCAGTCACTATCGAATTTTTGTCCGTACTTCTCAAGAGACCCAGTACTTC | CASSHYRIFVRTSQETQYF
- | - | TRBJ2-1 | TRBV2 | TGTGCCAGCATGTTGGAGGGGGCCCATGAGCAGTTCTTC | CASMLEGAHEQFF
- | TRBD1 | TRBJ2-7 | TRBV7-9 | TGTGCCAGCAGCTCTAGACAGGGTCGAACCTACGAGCAGTACTTC | CASSSRQGRTYEQYF
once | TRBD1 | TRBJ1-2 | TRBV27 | TGTGCCAGCAGTTCCCGGACAGGGCTTAACTATGGCTACACCTTC | CASSSRTGLNYGYTF
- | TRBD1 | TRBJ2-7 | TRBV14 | TGTGCCAGCAGCCCCGGACAGGGCCCCTACGAGCAGTACTTC | CASSPGQGPYEQYF
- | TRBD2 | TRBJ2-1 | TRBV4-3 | TGCGCCAGCAGCCTCGACCCGACTAGCTTTGATGAGCAGTTCTTC | CASSLDPTSFDEQFF
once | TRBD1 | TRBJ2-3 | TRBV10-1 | TGCGCCAGCAGTGAGTCGGGGACAGGGGGCACAGATACGCAGTATTTT | CASSESGTGGTDTQYF
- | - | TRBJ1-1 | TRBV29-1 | TGCAGCGTTCGGACAGAGCTGAACACTGAAGCTTTCTTT | CSVRTELNTEAFF
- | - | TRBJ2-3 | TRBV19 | TGTGCCAGTAGTATTGGAGCCCTAGCTCTCACAGATACGCAGTATTTT | CASSIGALALTDTQYF
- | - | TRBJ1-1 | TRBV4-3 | TGCGCCAGCAGCCAAGATGTGGGGAGAACAGCCGAAGCTTTCTTT | CASSQDVGRTAEAFF
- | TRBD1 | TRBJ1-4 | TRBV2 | TGTGCCAGCAGTGGGAGGAGGTCAGGGGGCGCGTCGGCTAATGAAAAACTGTTTTTT | CASSGRRSGGASANEKLFF
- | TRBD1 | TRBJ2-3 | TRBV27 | TGTGCCAGCAGTATAGGACAGGGTATGGCAGATACGCAGTATTTT | CASSIGQGMADTQYF
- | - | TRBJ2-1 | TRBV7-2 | TGTGCCAGCAGCTTAAACAGGGACAATGAGCAGTTCTTC | CASSLNRDNEQFF
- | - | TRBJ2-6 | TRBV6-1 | TGTGCCAGCAGTGAATTAGGGGCTGGGGCCAACGTCCTGACTTTC | CASSELGAGANVLTF
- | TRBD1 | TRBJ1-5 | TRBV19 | TGTGCCAGTAAAGCATTATGGAGACAGGGGAATCAGCCCCAGCATTTT | CASKALWRQGNQPQHF
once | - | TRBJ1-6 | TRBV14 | TGTGCCAGCAGCCCCTGGGCCTTTTCACCCCTCCACTTT | CASSPWAFSPLHF
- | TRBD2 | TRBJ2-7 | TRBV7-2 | TGTGCCAGCAGCACCCGGGCGGGGGGCAGTTACGAGCAGTACTTC | CASSTRAGGSYEQYF
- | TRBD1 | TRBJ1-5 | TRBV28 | TGTGCCAGCAGTATCGACAGGGGTAATCAGCCCCAGCATTTT | CASSIDRGNQPQHF
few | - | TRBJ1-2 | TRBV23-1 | TGCGCCAGCAGTCAACAGGTGGTCGTAGGGGTCGCTAACTATGGCTACACCTTC | CASSQQVVVGVANYGYTF
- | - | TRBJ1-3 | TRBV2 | TGTGCCAGCGGCGGAAGGACAGAGGGAGACACCATATATTTT | CASGGRTEGDTIYF
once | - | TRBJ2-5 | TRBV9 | TGTGCCAGCAGCGTAGATTGGGCTATCCAAGAGACCCAGTACTTC | CASSVDWAIQETQYF
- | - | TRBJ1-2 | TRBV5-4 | TGTGCCAGCAGCTTGGTAGGGGCCGTTCTCCCCGGCTACACCTTC | CASSLVGAVLPGYTF
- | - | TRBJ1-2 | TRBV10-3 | TGTGCCATCAGTGATACAGACTATGGCTACACCTTC | CAISDTDYGYTF
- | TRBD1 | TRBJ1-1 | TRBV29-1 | TGCAGCGTTGAAGACCCTACAGGGGGCACTGAAGCTTTCTTT | CSVEDPTGGTEAFF
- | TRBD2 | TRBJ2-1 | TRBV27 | TGTGCCAGCAGTCCTTCGGGCGGGGGGGCCTACAATGAGCAGTTCTTC | CASSPSGGGAYNEQFF
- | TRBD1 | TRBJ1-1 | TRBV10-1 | TGCGCCAGCAGGCCGGGACAGGGGAACACTGAAGCTTTCTTT | CASRPGQGNTEAFF
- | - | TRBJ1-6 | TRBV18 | TGTGCCAGCTCACCCGACTCTAATTCACCCCTCCACTTT | CASSPDSNSPLHF
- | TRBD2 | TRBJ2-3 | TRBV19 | TGTGCCAGTAGTATGGGGGGGAACTATCGCACAGATACGCAGTATTTT | CASSMGGNYRTDTQYF
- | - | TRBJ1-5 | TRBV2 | TGTGCCAGCAGTGGACAGGTGACTAGCAATCAGCCCCAGCATTTT | CASSGQVTSNQPQHF
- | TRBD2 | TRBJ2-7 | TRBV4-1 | TGCGCCAGCAGCCAAACCCTGACTAGCGGGGTTTACGAGCAGTACTTC | CASSQTLTSGVYEQYF
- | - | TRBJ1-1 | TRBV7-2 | TGTGCCAGCAGCTTATACAGGGTTATTACGGGCACTGAAGCTTTCTTT | CASSLYRVITGTEAFF
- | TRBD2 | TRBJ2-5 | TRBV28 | TGTGCCAGCAGTTTTTCGGGGGGGGTAAGGGAGACCCAGTACTTC | CASSFSGGVRETQYF
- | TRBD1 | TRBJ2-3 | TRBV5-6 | TGTGCCAGCAGCACAACTCCGGGACAGGGCAGAGATACGCAGTATTTT | CASSTTPGQGRDTQYF
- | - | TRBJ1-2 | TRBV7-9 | TGTGCCAGCAGCCCTTCAGGTCCTAGCTCCCTATATGGCTACACCTTC | CASSPSGPSSLYGYTF
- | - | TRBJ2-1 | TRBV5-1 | TGCGCCAGCAGCCCCATGGACAGAAGGAATGAGCAGTTCTTC | CASSPMDRRNEQFF
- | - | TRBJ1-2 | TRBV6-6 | TGTGCCAGCAGTTACCTTCAGGTGGACTCTGGCTACACCTTC | CASSYLQVDSGYTF
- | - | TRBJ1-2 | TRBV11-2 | TGTGCCAGCAGCCCGCTCCGGGGGGCGAAAAACCATGGCTACACCTTC | CASSPLRGAKNHGYTF